The entry below gives a single T cell receptor (beta chain) sequence along with its context. The data originate from a study of memory CD4+ T cells and cytomegalovirus serostatus. The germline gives CDR1 LNHNV, CDR2 YYDKDF (reference sequence). The CDR3 has 12 residues. V was pared by 0 bases and J by 8 bases, with 7 bases between. The data were produced by immunoSEQ multiplex PCR, yet TCRdb's version contains in-frame clones alone and is incomplete. The table shows about 58,000 clones, with less than 85% occurring only once. The sort gate was single viable CD3+CD4+CD8-CD45RO+ cells for memory CD4+ T cells.

This sequence originates from an adult in good health and CMV-seronegative. Some clones in this sample may be carry-over from other donors' samples. The rearrangement links TRBV15 to TRBJ1-2, with TRBD1 as a possible D gene (5 bases). The material sequenced was memory CD4+ T cells from blood. CDR3 amino acids: CATSRDQGGYTF. For the CDR3, the DNA is TGTGCCACCAGCAGAGATCAGGGCGGCTACACCTTC.